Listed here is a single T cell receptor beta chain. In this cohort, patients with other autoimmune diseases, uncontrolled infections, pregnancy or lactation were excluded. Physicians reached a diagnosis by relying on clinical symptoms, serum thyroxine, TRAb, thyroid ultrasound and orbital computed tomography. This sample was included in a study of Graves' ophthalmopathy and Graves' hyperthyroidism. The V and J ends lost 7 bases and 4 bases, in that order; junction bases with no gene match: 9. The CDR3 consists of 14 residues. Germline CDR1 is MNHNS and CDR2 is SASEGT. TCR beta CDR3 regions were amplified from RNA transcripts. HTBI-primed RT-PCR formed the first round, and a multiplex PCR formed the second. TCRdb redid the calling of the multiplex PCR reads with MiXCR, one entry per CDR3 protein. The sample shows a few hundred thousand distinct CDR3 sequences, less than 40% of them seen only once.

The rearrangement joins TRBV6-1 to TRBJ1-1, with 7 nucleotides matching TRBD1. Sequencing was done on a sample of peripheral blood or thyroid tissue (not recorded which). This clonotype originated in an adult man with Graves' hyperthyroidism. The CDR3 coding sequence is TGTGCCAGCAAAGAACAGGGGAAGGTCACTGAAGCTTTCTTT. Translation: CASKEQGKVTEAFF.